This is a list of T cell receptor beta chains from one sample in a study of T cell changes during pregnancy in multiple sclerosis. Sequencing was performed with immunoSEQ multiplex PCR; in TCRdb, only in-frame clones are kept and a portion is missing. The sample lists 50,000 to 65,000 clones, 90% to 95% seen once, with 0.7% to 1% in the top ten. The source was peripheral blood, collected in the first trimester of pregnancy. The receptor source for this set is a female donor with multiple sclerosis, enrolled in a pregnancy study. The CDR3 runs from the conserved cysteine through the conserved F or W. D genes are given only for firm matches. A row's size may be missing; if present it is once, few, many or a size class.

>TRBV7-2|TRBJ2-5|-|TRBD2
TGTGCCAGCAGCTTAGGCCCGTCTAGCGGGGGGCAAGAGACCCAGTACTTC
CASSLGPSSGGQETQYF
>TRBV9|TRBJ2-7|many|TRBD1
TGTGCCAGCAGCGGACGGGACAGGGGTACCCACGAGCAGTACTTC
CASSGRDRGTHEQYF
>TRBV29-1|TRBJ1-5|-|-
TGCAGCGTTGTAGTGGCTGGAGGGGATCAGCCCCAGCATTTT
CSVVVAGGDQPQHF
>TRBV9|TRBJ1-4|-|-
TGTGCCAGCAGCGTAGCACAGGGAACTAATGAAAAACTGTTTTTT
CASSVAQGTNEKLFF
>TRBV15|TRBJ1-1|-|TRBD1
TGTGCCACCAGCAGAGAACAGGGGGCTAGGACTGAAGCTTTCTTT
CATSREQGARTEAFF
>TRBV6-4|TRBJ2-3|few|TRBD1
TGTGCCAGCAGTAGCACAGGGGGCACAGATACGCAGTATTTT
CASSSTGGTDTQYF
>TRBV2|TRBJ1-1|-|TRBD1
TGTGCCAGGGCTTCGGACAGGGACACTGAAGCTTTCTTT
CARASDRDTEAFF
>TRBV27|TRBJ2-2|-|TRBD2
TGTGCCAGCGCGCAGTTCCCCCAACTAGCGAGGACCGGGGAGCTGTTTTTT
CASAQFPQLARTGELFF
>TRBV20-1|TRBJ1-1|-|TRBD1
TGCAGTGCATTACAGGGGCGGGCTTTT
CSALQGRAF
>TRBV11-3|TRBJ2-5|-|TRBD1
TGTGCCAGCAGCGGCGACAGGGAAGAGACCCAGTACTTC
CASSGDREETQYF
>TRBV5-6|TRBJ1-5|-|-
TGTGCCAGCACCATTGGGGCTAGCGGGCAGCCCCAGCATTTT
CASTIGASGQPQHF